A selection of T cell receptor beta chains follows, all from one sample in a study of T cell changes during pregnancy in multiple sclerosis. Generated by immunoSEQ multiplex PCR, the TCRdb table keeps only in-frame clones and is missing some. The sample includes 30,000 to 40,000 clones, over 85% seen only once; the top ten take roughly 5.1%. Material: CD8+ T cells from peripheral blood mononuclear cells, obtained in the first trimester of pregnancy. Receptor source: a female donor with multiple sclerosis, enrolled in a pregnancy study. CDR3s leave out the opening cysteine and the closing phenylalanine or tryptophan.

TRBV18 | ASSPGSGGTYGYT
TRBV4-3 | ASSQDLDGGVEQY
TRBV5-4 | ASSFITGAYAGELF
TRBV5-6 | ASSAPDSNEKLF
TRBV27 | ASSPTTGPISSPLH
TRBV7-9 | ASSLVGGLYNEQF
TRBV29-1 | SAPLGTGSHTQY
TRBV7-8 | ASSGGERDQPQH
TRBV28 | ASSFQVRDKQPQH
TRBV10-3 | AISESELQGTGELF
TRBV6-5 | ASSFTTSGRADEQY
TRBV18 | ASSTGGYQPQH
TRBV27 | ASGKFGVGELF
TRBV4-1 | ASSQWTGSNQPQH
TRBV19 | ASSPGLLFYEQY
TRBV19 | ASSILLGREARSYNEQF
TRBV5-1 | ASSHPRGASSYNEQF
TRBV7-7 | ASSLSFRDETDEQY
TRBV27 | ASSFRGSYEQY
TRBV5-6 | ASSFSLAGNFYEQY
TRBV18 | ASSPQQGLYGYT
TRBV7-9 | ASSLPRGTDISSYEQY
TRBV6-4 | ASRLAGGLSNTGELF
TRBV2 | ASGWAWSNQPQH
TRBV6-1 | ASSEGLGGPTDTQY
TRBV2 | ASNPGTEAF
TRBV4-2 | ASSKGKEVPAGTQY
TRBV30 | AWSVWGGNQPQH
TRBV19 | ASSILALEGPYGYT
TRBV6-1 | ASSERGPAKNIQY
TRBV4-1 | ASSPGQGLF
TRBV7-8 | ASSLGHPWREKLF
TRBV4-2 | ASSQKDVSGGYNEQF
TRBV5-1 | ASSWDMSSGNTIY
TRBV7-2 | ASSLAPGTSGSRTDTQY
TRBV29-1 | SVPEMNTEAF
TRBV7-6 | ASSSTLAGGVEQY
TRBV10-1 | ASSSGATTNTEAF
TRBV5-1 | ASSLRGTASSGANVLT
TRBV18 | ASSPPGGGSGNEQF
TRBV28 | ASSSAGNYYGYT
TRBV7-3 | ASSPGLGATEAF
TRBV7-8 | ASSETGLETQY
TRBV19 | ASGTGRPKMNTEAF
TRBV10-3 | AISEIEETQY
TRBV12-5 | ASGLLRTGELF
TRBV18 | ASSPQIPTSGNPYEQY
TRBV28 | ASSLEDRGFIGYT
TRBV4-1 | ASSQELVPTEQY
TRBV5-5 | ASSLGINTEAF
TRBV4-1 | ASSQDRYGQGGEKLF
TRBV5-5 | ASSPGLAAYEQY
TRBV7-6 | ASSLAEGPAGNEQF
TRBV19 | ASSTSGRAPGELF
TRBV6-6 | ASTDRDRGPGTEAF
TRBV5-4 | ASSSIDYMNTEAF
TRBV6-1 | ASSEVPGQGGETQY
TRBV7-8 | ASSLGSQGNTIY
TRBV28 | ASLSLGGSYEQY
TRBV7-7 | ASSPRLAEIQETQY